This TCR beta chain originates from a study of T cells in Graves' hyperthyroidism and ophthalmopathy. The definition of stable Graves' hyperthyroidism was no ophthalmopathy progression within 18 months. After removal of 5 bases from V and 3 bases from J, the junction contained 2 bases not matched to a gene. The CDR3 is 13 amino acids. The germline V gene has CDR1 MNHNY and CDR2 SVGAGI (reference sequence). This clonotype was detected many times. Amplification targeted TCR beta CDR3 regions from RNA transcripts. The HTBI primer set was used in a first-round RT-PCR of the TCR CDR3. TCRdb processed the multiplex PCR reads anew with MiXCR; each CDR3 protein has one entry. The sample has 500,000 to 600,000 distinct CDR3 sequences, just over 45% seen once.

The sequence came from a woman under 30 with Graves' hyperthyroidism. Sequencing used peripheral blood or thyroid tissue (not recorded which). The chain couples TRBV6-6 to TRBJ1-2; 8 bases are shared with TRBD1. The CDR3 nucleotides are TGTGCCAGCAGTATGACAGGGGACTATGGCTACACCTTC. It yields the protein CASSMTGDYGYTF.